The 4 T cell receptor beta chains given below trace back to one sample, sequenced in a study of T cell responses to AZD1222 COVID-19 vaccine. TCRdb's table, derived via immunoSEQ multiplex PCR, lists solely in-frame clones and lacks some. Of tens of thousands of clones in the sample, about 90% were seen once. This specimen consisted of peripheral blood, obtained on day 0 of AZD1222 vaccination. These receptors all stem from an adult in good health.

The V gene is TRBV3-1 (or the pseudogene TRBV3-2), the J gene TRBJ2-5; 7 nucleotides agree with TRBD2. Losses at the gene ends were 6 bases for V and 4 bases for J; bases not matched to a gene: 5. Germline-derived CDR1 and CDR2 are LGHDT and YNNKEL (reference sequence). This CDR3 spans 13 amino acids. CDR3 nucleotides: TGTGCCAGCAGTCAGACTAGCTCAGAGACCCAGTACTTC. Its translation is CASSQTSSETQYF.

By share, this clone counts as medium-sized. The rearrangement links TRBV6-4 to TRBJ2-1, with TRBD2 matching 12 bases. The V and J ends lost 0 bases and 9 bases, in that order; junction bases with no gene match: 6. CDR3 length: 16 residues. Germline lookup yields CDR1 MRHNA and CDR2 SNTAGT. CDR3 nucleotides: TGTGCCAGCAGTGACTCCCTAGCGGGGGGGCCGGGTGAGCAGTTCTTC. Translation gives CASSDSLAGGPGEQFF.

This clone was observed once. This chain links TRBV15 with TRBJ1-5, with TRBD1 as a possible D gene (5 bases). Per germline, CDR1 LNHNV and CDR2 YYDKDF (reference sequence). This CDR3 has 13 amino acids. The V gene lost 5 bases and the J gene lost 3 bases, with 8 bases spanning the gap. The CDR3 here is CATSGGANQPQHF. CDR3 sequence (DNA): TGTGCCACCAGCGGGGGAGCCAATCAGCCCCAGCATTTT. Based on the CDR3 plus reference TRBV15 and TRBJ1-5, the full variable domain is DAMVIQNPRYQVTQFGKPVTLSCSQTLNHNVMYWYQQKSSQAPKLLFHYYDKDFNNEADTPDNFQSRRPNTSFCFLDIRSPGLGDTAMYLCATSGGANQPQHFGDGTRLSIL.

This chain uses TRBV6-5 with TRBJ1-3; D not resolved. Per germline, CDR1 MNHEY and CDR2 SVGAGI. V dropped 2 bases and J dropped 2 bases, with 7 bases sitting between them. The CDR3 totals 14 residues. CDR3 amino acids: CASSYLLTGNTIYF. In nucleotides, the CDR3 is TGTGCCAGCAGTTACCTTTTGACTGGAAACACCATATATTTT.